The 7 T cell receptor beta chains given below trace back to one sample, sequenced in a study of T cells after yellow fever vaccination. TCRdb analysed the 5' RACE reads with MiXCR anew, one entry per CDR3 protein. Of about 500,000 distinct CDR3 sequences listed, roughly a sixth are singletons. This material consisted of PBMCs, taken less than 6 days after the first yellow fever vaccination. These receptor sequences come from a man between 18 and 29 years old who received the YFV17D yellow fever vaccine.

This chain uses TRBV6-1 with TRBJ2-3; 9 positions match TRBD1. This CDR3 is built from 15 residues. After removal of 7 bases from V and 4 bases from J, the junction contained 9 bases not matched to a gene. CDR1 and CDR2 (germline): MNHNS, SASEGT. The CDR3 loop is CASTAGTGFPDTQYF. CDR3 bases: TGTGCCAGCACAGCCGGGACAGGGTTTCCAGATACGCAGTATTTT.

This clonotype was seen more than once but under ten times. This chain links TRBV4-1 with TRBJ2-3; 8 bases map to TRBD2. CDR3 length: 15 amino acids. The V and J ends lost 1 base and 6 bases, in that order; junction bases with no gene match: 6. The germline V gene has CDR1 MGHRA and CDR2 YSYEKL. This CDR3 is CASSQAAGAEDTQYF. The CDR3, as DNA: TGCGCCAGCAGCCAAGCAGCGGGGGCGGAGGATACGCAGTATTTT.

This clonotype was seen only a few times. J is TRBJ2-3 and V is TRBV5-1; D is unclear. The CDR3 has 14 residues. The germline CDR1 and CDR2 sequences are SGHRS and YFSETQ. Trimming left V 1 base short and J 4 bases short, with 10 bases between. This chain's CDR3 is CASSLRPGPDTQYF. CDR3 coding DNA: TGCGCCAGCAGCTTGAGGCCAGGCCCAGATACGCAGTATTTT.

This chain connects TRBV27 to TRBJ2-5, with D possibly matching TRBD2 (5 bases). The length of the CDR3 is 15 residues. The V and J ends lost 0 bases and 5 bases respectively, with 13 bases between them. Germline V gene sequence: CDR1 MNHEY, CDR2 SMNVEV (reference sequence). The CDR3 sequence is CASSLSGWELETQYF. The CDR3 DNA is TGTGCCAGCAGTTTATCGGGGTGGGAGTTGGAGACCCAGTACTTC.

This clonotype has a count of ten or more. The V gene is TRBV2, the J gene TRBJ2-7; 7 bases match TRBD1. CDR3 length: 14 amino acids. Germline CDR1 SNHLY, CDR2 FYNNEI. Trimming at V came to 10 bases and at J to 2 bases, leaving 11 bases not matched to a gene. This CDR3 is CATKPQGDTYEQYV. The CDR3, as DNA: TGTGCCACCAAACCCCAGGGGGACACCTACGAGCAGTACGTC.

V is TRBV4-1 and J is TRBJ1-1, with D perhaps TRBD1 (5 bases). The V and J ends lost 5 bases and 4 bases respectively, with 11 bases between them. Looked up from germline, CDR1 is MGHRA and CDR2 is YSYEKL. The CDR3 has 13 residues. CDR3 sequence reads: CASSWDQGTEAFF. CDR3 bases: TGCGCCAGCAGCTGGGACCAGGGCACTGAAGCTTTCTTT.

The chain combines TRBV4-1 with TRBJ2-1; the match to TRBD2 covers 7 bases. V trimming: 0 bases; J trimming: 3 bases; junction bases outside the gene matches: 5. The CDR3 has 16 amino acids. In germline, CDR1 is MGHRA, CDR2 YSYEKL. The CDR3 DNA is TGCGCCAGCAGCCAAGACTTAGCTAGCGGCTACAATGAGCAGTTCTTC. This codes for CASSQDLASGYNEQFF.